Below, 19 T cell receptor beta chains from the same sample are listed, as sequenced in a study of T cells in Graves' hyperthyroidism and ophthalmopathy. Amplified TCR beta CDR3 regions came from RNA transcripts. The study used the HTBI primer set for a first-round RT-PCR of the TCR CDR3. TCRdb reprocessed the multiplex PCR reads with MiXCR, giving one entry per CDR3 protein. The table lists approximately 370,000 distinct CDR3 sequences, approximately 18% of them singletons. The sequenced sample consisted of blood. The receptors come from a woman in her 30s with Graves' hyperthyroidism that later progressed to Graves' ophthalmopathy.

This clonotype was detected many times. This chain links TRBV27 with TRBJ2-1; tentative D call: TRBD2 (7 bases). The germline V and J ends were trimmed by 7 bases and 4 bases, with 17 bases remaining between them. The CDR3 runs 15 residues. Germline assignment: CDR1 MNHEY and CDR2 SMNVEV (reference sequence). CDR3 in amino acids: CASIHTGGWYNEQFF. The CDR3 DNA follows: TGTGCCAGCATTCACACGGGGGGCTGGTACAATGAGCAGTTCTTC.

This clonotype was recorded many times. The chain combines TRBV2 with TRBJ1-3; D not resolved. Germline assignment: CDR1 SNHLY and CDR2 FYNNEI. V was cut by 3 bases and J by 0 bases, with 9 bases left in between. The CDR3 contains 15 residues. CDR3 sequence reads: CASSDSKSSGNTIYF. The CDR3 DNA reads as TGTGCCAGCAGTGACAGTAAAAGCTCTGGAAACACCATATATTTT.

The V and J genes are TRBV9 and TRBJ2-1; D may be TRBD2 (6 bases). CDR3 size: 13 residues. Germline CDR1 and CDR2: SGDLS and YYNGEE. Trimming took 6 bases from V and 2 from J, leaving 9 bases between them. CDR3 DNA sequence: TGTGCCAGCACCACGGGAGCCTACAATGAGCAGTTCTTC. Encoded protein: CASTTGAYNEQFF. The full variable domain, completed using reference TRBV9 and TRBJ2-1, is DSGVTQTPKHLITATGQRVTLRCSPRSGDLSVYWYQQSLDQGLQFLIQYYNGEERAKGNILERFSAQQFPDLHSELNLSSLELGDSALYFCASTTGAYNEQFFGPGTRLTVL.

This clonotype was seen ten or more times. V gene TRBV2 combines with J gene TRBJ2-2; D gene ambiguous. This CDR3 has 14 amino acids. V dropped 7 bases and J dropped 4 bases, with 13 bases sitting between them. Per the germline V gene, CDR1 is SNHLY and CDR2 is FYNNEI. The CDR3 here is CASTPFEVTGELFF. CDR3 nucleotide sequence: TGTGCCAGCACCCCATTTGAGGTCACCGGGGAGCTGTTTTTT. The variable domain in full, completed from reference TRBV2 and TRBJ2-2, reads EPEVTQTPSHQVTQMGQEVILRCVPISNHLYFYWYRQILGQKVEFLVSFYNNEISEKSEIFDDQFSVERPDGSNFTLKIRSTKLEDSAMYFCASTPFEVTGELFFGEGSRLTVL.

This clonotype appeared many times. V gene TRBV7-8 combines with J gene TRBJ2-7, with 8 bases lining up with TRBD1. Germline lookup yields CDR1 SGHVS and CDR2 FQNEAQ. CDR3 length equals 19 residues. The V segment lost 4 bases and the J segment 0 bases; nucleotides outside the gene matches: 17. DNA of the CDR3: TGTGCCAGCAGCTCCGCCAGGGGGCCGGGGACGACATTCTCCTACGAGCAGTACTTC. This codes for CASSSARGPGTTFSYEQYF. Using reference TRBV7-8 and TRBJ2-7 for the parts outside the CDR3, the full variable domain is GAGVSQSPRYKVAKRGQDVALRCDPISGHVSLFWYQQALGQGPEFLTYFQNEAQLDKSGLPSDRFFAERPEGSVSTLKIQRTQQEDSAVYLCASSSARGPGTTFSYEQYFGPGTRLTVT.

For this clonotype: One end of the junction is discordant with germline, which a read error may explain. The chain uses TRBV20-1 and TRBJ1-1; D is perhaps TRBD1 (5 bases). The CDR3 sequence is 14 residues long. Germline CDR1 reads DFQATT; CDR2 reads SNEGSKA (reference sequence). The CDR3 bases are TGCAGTGCAAGCGCAGGGAACTTGAACACTGAAACTTTCTTT. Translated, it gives CSASAGNLNTETFF.

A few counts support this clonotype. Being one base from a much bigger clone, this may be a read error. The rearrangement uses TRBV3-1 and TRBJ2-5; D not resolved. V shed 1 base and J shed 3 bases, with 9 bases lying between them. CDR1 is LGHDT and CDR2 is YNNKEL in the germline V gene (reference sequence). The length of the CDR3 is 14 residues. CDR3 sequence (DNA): TGTGCCAGCAGCCAAGGGGCTCACGAAGAGACCCAGTACTTC. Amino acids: CASSQGAHEETQYF.

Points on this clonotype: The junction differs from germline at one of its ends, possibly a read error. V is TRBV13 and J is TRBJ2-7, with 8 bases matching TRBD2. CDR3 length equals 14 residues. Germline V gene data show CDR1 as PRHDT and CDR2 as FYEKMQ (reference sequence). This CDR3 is CVSSLGAGGDEQYF. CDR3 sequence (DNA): TGTGTCAGCAGCTTAGGGGCGGGGGGAGACGAGCAGTACTTC.

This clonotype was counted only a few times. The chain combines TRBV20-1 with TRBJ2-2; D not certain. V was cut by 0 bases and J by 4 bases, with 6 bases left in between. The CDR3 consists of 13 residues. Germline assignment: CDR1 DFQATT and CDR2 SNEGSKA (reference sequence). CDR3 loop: CSARDWSTGELFF. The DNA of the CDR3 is TGCAGTGCTAGAGATTGGAGCACCGGGGAGCTGTTTTTT.

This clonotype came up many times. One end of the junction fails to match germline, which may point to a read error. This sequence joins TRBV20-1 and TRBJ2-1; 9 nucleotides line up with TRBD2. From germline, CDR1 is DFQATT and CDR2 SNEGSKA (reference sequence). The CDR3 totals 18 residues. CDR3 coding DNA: TGCAGTGCTAGAGATGGGATAGCGGGAGTTAAGTCCTACAGTGAGCAGTTCTTC. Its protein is CSARDGIAGVKSYSEQFF.

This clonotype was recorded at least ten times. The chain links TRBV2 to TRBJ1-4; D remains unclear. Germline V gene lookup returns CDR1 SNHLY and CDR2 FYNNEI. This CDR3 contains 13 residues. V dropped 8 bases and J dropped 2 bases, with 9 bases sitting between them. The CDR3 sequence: CASVKGTNEKLFF. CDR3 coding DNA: TGTGCCAGCGTGAAAGGGACTAATGAAAAACTGTTTTTT.

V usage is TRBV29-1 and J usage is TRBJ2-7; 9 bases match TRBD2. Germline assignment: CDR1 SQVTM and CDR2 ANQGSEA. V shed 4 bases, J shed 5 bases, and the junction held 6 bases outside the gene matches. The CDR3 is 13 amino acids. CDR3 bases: TGCAGCGTTGTGGCGGGAGGGCCCAACGAGCAGTACTTC. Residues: CSVVAGGPNEQYF.

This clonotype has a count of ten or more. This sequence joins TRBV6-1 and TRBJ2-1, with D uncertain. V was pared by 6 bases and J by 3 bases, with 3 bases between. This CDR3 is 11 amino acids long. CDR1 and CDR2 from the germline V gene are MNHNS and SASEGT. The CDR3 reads CASSNYNEQFF. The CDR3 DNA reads TGTGCCAGCAGCAACTACAATGAGCAGTTCTTC.

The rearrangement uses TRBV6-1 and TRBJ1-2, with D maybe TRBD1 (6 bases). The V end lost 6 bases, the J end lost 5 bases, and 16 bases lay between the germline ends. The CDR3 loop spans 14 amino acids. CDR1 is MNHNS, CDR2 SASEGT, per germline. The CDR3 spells CASSLKGEEYGYTF. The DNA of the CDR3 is TGTGCCAGCAGCCTGAAGGGGGAAGAATATGGCTACACCTTC.

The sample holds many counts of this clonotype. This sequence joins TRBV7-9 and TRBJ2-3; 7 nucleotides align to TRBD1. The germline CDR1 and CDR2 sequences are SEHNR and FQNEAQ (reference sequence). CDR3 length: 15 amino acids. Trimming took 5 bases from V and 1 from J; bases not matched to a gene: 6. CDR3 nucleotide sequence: TGTGCCAGCAGCCCTAGACAGGGCGGCACAGATACGCAGTATTTT. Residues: CASSPRQGGTDTQYF.

The CDR3: CASSVGGYGQPQHF. Here the CDR3 DNA reads TGTGCCAGCAGCGTGGGGGGGTACGGCCAGCCCCAGCATTTT. The chain joins TRBV9 to TRBJ1-5; the D gene is possibly TRBD1 (5 bases). Germline assignment: CDR1 SGDLS and CDR2 YYNGEE. Trimming pared 2 bases from V and 7 bases from J, leaving 13 bases between. CDR3 size: 14 residues.

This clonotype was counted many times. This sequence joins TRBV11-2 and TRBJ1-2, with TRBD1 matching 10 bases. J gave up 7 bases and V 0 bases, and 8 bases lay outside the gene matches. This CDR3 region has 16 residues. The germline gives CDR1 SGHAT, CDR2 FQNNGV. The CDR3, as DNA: TGTGCCAGCAGCTTAGACACCGGGACAGGGGTTCGTGGCTACACCTTC. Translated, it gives CASSLDTGTGVRGYTF.

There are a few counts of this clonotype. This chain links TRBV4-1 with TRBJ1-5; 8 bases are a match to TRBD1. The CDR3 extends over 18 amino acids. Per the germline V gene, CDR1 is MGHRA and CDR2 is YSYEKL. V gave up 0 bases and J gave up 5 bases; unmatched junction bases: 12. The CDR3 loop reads CASSQEALTDRAYQPQHF. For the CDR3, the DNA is TGCGCCAGCAGCCAAGAGGCCCTTACGGACAGGGCGTATCAGCCCCAGCATTTT.

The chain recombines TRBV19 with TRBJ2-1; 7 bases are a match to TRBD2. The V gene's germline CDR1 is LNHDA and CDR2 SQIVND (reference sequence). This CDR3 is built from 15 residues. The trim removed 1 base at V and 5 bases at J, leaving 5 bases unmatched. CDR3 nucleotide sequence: TGTGCCAGTAGTATAGCGCGGGAGCGTGACAATGAGCAGTTCTTC. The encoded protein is CASSIARERDNEQFF. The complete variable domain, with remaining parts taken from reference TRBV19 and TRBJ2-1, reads DGGITQSPKYLFRKEGQNVTLSCEQNLNHDAMYWYRQDPGQGLRLIYYSQIVNDFQKGDIAEGYSVSREKKESFPLTVTSAQKNPTAFYLCASSIARERDNEQFFGPGTRLTVL.